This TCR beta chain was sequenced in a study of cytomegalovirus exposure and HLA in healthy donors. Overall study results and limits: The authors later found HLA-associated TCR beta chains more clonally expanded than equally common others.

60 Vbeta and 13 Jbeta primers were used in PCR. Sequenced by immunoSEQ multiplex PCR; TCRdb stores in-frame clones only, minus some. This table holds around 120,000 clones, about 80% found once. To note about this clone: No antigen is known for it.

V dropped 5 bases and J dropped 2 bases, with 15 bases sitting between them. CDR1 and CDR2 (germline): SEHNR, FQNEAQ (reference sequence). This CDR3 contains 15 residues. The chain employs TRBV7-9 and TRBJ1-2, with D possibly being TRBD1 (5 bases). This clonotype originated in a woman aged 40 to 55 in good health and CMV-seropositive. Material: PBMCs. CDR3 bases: TGTGCCAGCAGCCCACCGGGACTCGAGAACTATGGCTACACCTTC. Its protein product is CASSPPGLENYGYTF.